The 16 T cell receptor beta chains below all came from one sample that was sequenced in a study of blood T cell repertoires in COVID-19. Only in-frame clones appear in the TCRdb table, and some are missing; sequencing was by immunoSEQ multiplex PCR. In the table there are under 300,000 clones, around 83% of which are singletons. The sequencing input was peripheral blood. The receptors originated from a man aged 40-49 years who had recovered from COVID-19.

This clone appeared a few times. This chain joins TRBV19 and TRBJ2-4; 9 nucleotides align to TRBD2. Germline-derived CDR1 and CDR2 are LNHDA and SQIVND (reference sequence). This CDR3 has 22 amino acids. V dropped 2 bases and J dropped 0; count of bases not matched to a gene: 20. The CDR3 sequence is CASSISPYPAGGSRLAKNIQYF. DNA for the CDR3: TGTGCCAGTAGTATAAGCCCCTACCCAGCGGGAGGCTCTCGTCTAGCCAAAAACATTCAGTACTTC.

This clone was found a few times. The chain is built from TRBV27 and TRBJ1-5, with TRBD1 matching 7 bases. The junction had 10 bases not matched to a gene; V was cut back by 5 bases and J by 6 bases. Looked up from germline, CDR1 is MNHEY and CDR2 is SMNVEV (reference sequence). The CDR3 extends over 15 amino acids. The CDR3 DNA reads TGTGCCAGCAGTCCAAAGACAGGGAAGCTTCAGCCCCAGCATTTT. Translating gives CASSPKTGKLQPQHF.

CDR3: CASRRQGYGYTF. The DNA for the CDR3 is TGTGCCAGCAGGCGACAGGGGTATGGCTACACCTTC. The chain joins TRBV5-6 to TRBJ1-2; 8 nucleotides agree with TRBD1. J lost 5 bases, V lost 5 bases, and 2 bases had no gene match. Germline V gives CDR1 SGHDT, CDR2 YYEEEE. This CDR3 contains 12 residues.

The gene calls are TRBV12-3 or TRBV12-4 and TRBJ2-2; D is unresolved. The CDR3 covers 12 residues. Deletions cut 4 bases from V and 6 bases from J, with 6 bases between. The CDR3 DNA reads TGTGCCAGCAGTTCCAGTGCCGGGGAGCTGTTTTTT. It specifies CASSSSAGELFF.

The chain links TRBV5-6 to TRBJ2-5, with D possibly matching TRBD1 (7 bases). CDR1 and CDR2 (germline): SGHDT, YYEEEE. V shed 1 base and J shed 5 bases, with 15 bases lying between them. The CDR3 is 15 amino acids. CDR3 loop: CASSLRQGGKETQYF. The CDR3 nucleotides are TGTGCCAGCAGCTTGCGACAGGGAGGAAAGGAGACCCAGTACTTC.

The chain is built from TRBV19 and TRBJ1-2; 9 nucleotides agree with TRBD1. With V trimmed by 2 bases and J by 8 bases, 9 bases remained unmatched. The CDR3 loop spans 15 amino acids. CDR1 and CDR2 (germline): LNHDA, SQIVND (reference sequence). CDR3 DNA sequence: TGTGCCAGTAGTATAATTAAACAGGGGGCGCAAGGCTACACCTTC. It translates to CASSIIKQGAQGYTF.

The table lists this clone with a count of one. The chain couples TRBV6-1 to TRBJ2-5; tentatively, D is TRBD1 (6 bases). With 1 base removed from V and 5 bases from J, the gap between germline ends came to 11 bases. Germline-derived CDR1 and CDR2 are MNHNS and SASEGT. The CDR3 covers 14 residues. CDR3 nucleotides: TGTGCCAGCAGTGAAGTAACTAGGGGGGAGACCCAGTACTTC. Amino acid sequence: CASSEVTRGETQYF.

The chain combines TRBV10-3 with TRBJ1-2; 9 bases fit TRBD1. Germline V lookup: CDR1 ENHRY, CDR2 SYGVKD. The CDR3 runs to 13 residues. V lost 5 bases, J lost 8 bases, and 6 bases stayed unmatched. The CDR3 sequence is CAISWDRVGGYTF. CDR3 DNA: TGTGCCATCAGTTGGGACAGGGTCGGGGGCTACACCTTC.

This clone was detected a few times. DNA for the CDR3: TGTGCCAGTAGTATAGGGGTCGGGACACCGAACACTGAAGCTTTCTTT. Amino acid sequence: CASSIGVGTPNTEAFF. This chain uses TRBV19 with TRBJ1-1; D is perhaps TRBD1 (6 bases). CDR3 length equals 16 residues. The V gene lost 1 base and the J gene lost 1 base, with 13 bases spanning the gap. The V gene's germline CDR1 is LNHDA and CDR2 SQIVND (reference sequence).

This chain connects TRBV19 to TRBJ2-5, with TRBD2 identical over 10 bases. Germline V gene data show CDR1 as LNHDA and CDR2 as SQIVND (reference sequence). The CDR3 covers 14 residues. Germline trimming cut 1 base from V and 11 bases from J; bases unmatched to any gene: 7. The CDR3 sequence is CASSIVLAGAHQYF. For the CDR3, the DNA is TGTGCCAGTAGTATAGTGCTAGCGGGGGCGCATCAGTACTTC.

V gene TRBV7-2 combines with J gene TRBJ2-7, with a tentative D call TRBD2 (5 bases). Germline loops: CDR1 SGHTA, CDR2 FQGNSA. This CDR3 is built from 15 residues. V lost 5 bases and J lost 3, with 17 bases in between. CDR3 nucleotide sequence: TGTGCCAGCAGCACACGGAGCGGCCAAGGCTACGAGCAGTACTTC. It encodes CASSTRSGQGYEQYF. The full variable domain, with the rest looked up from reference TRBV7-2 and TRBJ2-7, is GAGVSQSPSNKVTEKGKDVELRCDPISGHTALYWYRQSLGQGLEFLIYFQGNSAPDKSGLPSDRFSAERTGGSVSTLTIQRTQQEDSAVYLCASSTRSGQGYEQYFGPGTRLTVT.

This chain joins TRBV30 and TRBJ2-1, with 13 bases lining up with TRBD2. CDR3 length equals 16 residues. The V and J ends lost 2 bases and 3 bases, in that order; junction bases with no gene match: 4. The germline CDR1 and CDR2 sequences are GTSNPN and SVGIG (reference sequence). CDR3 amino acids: CAWSRTSGGLYNEQFF. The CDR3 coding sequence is TGTGCCTGGAGTCGGACTAGCGGGGGCCTCTACAATGAGCAGTTCTTC.

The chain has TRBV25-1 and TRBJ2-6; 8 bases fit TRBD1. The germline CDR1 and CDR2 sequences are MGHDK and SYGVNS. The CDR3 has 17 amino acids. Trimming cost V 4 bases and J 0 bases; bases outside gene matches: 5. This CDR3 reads CASSGQGLYSGANVLTF. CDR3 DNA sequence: TGTGCCAGCAGTGGACAGGGGTTGTACTCTGGGGCCAACGTCCTGACTTTC.

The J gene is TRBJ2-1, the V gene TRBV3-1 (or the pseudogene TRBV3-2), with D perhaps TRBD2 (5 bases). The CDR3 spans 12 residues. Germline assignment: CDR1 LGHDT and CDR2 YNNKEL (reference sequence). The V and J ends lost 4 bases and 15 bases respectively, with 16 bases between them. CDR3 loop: CASSRGSGSSFF. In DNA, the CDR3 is TGTGCCAGCAGCCGCGGTTCGGGGAGTTCGTTCTTC.

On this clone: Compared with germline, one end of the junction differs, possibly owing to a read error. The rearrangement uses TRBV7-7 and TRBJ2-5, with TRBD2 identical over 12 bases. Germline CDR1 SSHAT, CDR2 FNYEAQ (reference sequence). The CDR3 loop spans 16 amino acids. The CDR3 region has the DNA TGTGCTAGCAGCTTCGACCTAGCGGGGGGGGTAGAGACCCAGTACTTC. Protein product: CASSFDLAGGVETQYF.

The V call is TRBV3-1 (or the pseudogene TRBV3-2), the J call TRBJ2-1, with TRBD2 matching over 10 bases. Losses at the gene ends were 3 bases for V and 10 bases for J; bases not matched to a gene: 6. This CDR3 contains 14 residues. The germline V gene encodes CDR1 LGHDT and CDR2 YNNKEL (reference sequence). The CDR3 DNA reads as TGTGCCAGCAGCCATTTGATAGCGGGAGGCGAGCAGTTCTTC. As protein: CASSHLIAGGEQFF.